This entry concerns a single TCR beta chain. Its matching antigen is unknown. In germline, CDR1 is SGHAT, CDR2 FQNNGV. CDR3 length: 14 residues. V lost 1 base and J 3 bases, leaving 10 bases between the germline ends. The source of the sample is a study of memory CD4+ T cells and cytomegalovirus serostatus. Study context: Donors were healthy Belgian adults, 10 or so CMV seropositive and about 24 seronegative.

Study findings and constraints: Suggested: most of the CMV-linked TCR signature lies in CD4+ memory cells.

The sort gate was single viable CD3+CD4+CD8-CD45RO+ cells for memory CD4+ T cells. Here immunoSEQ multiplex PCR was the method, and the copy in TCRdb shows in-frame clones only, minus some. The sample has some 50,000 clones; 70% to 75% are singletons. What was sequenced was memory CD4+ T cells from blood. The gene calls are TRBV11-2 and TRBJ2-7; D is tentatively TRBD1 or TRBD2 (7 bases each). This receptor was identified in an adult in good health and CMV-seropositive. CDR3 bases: TGTGCCAGCAGCTTAGCCAGGGGGGGCTACGAGCAGTACTTC. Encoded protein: CASSLARGGYEQYF.